The 23 T cell receptor beta chains listed next were all sequenced from one sample in a study of blood T cell repertoires in COVID-19 (TCRdb year 2020). The library was obtained by the immunoSEQ multiplex PCR assay. TCRdb carries this immuneACCESS record with in-frame sequences only. Its versions omit some clonotypes, under half of them owing to an unresolved V gene in the studies checked, with the rest unexplained. A total of approximately 470,000 clones appear in this sample, approximately 83% of them only once. Approximately 2.9% of the sample is taken by the ten largest. Sequencing was performed on peripheral blood. The receptors here all came from a human donor in a cohort sampled during active COVID-19.

The rearrangement joins TRBV12-3 or TRBV12-4 to TRBJ2-7; tentative D call: TRBD2 (5 bases). V shed 8 bases and J shed 3 bases, with 11 bases lying between them. The CDR3 covers 12 residues. CDR3 in amino acids: CASRGPNYEQYF. CDR3 in DNA: TGTGCCAGCCGGGGTCCGAACTACGAGCAGTACTTC.

This sequence joins TRBV18 and TRBJ2-3; no clear D. CDR1 is KGHSH, CDR2 LQKENI, per germline. This CDR3 has 13 residues. The V gene lost 4 bases and the J gene lost 0 bases, with 5 bases spanning the gap. The CDR3 DNA is TGTGCCAGCTCACGAGCTAGCACAGATACGCAGTATTTT. Translated, it gives CASSRASTDTQYF.

The chain couples TRBV28 to TRBJ1-5; D remains ambiguous. V lost 5 bases and J lost 4, with 9 bases in between. The V gene's germline CDR1 is MDHEN and CDR2 SYDVKM. The CDR3 runs 13 residues. The CDR3 loop is CASSSGNNQPQHF. The CDR3 bases are TGTGCCAGCAGTAGCGGAAATAATCAGCCCCAGCATTTT.

V usage is TRBV11-1 and J usage is TRBJ2-5; TRBD2 matches 8 bases. The junction had 5 bases not matched to a gene; V was cut back by 1 base and J by 4 bases. CDR1 is SGHAT and CDR2 is FQDESV in the germline V gene (reference sequence). The CDR3 runs 15 residues. The CDR3 region has the DNA TGTGCCAGCAGCTTAGTTCCAGCGGGAGTAGAGACCCAGTACTTC. The encoded protein is CASSLVPAGVETQYF.

This chain uses TRBV28 with TRBJ1-3, with D uncertain. With 1 base removed from V and 4 bases from J, the gap between germline ends came to 11 bases. The CDR3 is 15 amino acids. From germline, CDR1 is MDHEN and CDR2 SYDVKM. The DNA of the CDR3 is TGTGCCAGCAGTTTATCGAGGGCAGGAGGAAACACCATATATTTT. The encoded protein is CASSLSRAGGNTIYF.

The chain couples TRBV15 to TRBJ2-3; TRBD2 matches at 10 bases. Germline CDR1 LNHNV, CDR2 YYDKDF (reference sequence). With 3 bases clipped from V and 1 base from J, the junction kept 7 bases outside the gene matches. This CDR3 contains 17 residues. CDR3 amino acids: CATSSPGLAEGTDTQYF. CDR3 coding DNA: TGTGCCACCAGCAGCCCCGGACTAGCGGAGGGCACAGATACGCAGTATTTT.

The chain uses TRBV2 and TRBJ2-5, with 9 bases fitting TRBD2. V was pared by 6 bases and J by 4 bases, with 3 bases of the junction left unmatched. The CDR3 sequence is 13 residues long. Germline V gene data show CDR1 as SNHLY and CDR2 as FYNNEI. This chain's CDR3 is CASSRLAAETQYF. The DNA for the CDR3 is TGTGCCAGCAGCCGACTAGCGGCAGAGACCCAGTACTTC.

V is TRBV11-2 and J is TRBJ1-2; perhaps TRBD1 as D (6 bases). CDR1 SGHAT and CDR2 FQNNGV come from the germline V gene. V was cut by 6 bases and J by 4 bases, with 18 bases left in between. The CDR3 is 15 residues long. CDR3 in DNA: TGTGCCAGCAGATCCAACAGGGAAGTAGGCTATGGCTACACCTTC. Its translation: CASRSNREVGYGYTF.

The chain joins TRBV9 to TRBJ1-6; the D is unclear. CDR1 and CDR2 (germline): SGDLS, YYNGEE. The CDR3 length is 15 residues. V lost 3 bases and J lost 5, with 12 bases in between. This chain's CDR3 is CASSEHSLDNSPLHF. In nucleotides, the CDR3 is TGTGCCAGCAGCGAGCACAGCCTCGATAATTCACCCCTCCACTTT.

The chain has TRBV5-4 and TRBJ1-4, with TRBD1 as a possible D gene (6 bases). Germline V gene lookup returns CDR1 SGHNT and CDR2 YYREEE (reference sequence). Trimming stripped 2 bases from V and 10 bases from J, with 21 bases between. CDR3 length equals 16 residues. The CDR3 region has the DNA TGTGCCAGCAGCTTATCTCCCGGACAGTCGGGGGGAAAACTGTTTTTT. It is translated as CASSLSPGQSGGKLFF.

CDR3 DNA sequence: TGTGCCACCAGTGTGGGGGCGGAGAGCCAAGAGACCCAGTACTTC. It is translated as CATSVGAESQETQYF. The rearrangement joins TRBV24-1 to TRBJ2-5; tentatively, D is TRBD1 (6 bases). CDR1 is KGHDR, CDR2 SFDVKD, per germline. V dropped 5 bases and J dropped 1 base, with 13 bases sitting between them. This CDR3 is 15 amino acids long.

This chain uses TRBV12-5 with TRBJ1-1, with D hard to call. Germline assignment: CDR1 LGHNT and CDR2 FRNRAP. The CDR3 has 15 amino acids. V was pared by 0 bases and J by 1 base, with 9 bases between. The CDR3, as DNA: TGTGCTAGTGGTTTGGTACTGGGAGGGAACACTGAAGCTTTCTTT. Translating it yields CASGLVLGGNTEAFF.

This sequence joins TRBV9 and TRBJ1-4, with D possibly matching TRBD1 (5 bases). V was shortened by 3 bases and J by 8 bases, with 17 bases between the two germline ends. The CDR3 runs to 15 residues. Germline values: CDR1 SGDLS, CDR2 YYNGEE. The CDR3 nucleotides are TGTGCCAGCAGCGCGGGGTGGGGGGAGGAAGAAAAACTGTTTTTT. This codes for CASSAGWGEEEKLFF.

This sequence joins TRBV7-3 and TRBJ2-2, with TRBD1 identical over 7 bases. CDR1 is SGHTA, CDR2 FQGTGA, per germline. The CDR3 contains 15 residues. V was pared by 6 bases and J by 3 bases, with 7 bases of the junction left unmatched. CDR3 nucleotides: TGTGCCAGCAGAGAAAGGGGGCGAGACACCGGGGAGCTGTTTTTT. Translating gives CASRERGRDTGELFF. The whole variable domain, remainder taken from reference TRBV7-3 and TRBJ2-2, is GAGVSQTPSNKVTEKGKYVELRCDPISGHTALYWYRQSLGQGPEFLIYFQGTGAADDSGLPNDRFFAVRPEGSVSTLKIQRTERGDSAVYLCASRERGRDTGELFFGEGSRLTVL.

This chain uses TRBV11-3 with TRBJ1-2, with D possibly TRBD1 on 6 matching bases. The ends were cut back, 4 bases at V and 2 bases at J, with 14 bases in the middle. The length of the CDR3 is 15 residues. Germline CDR1 reads SGHNT; CDR2 reads YENEEA. Here the CDR3 reads CASSSRDTPNYGYTF. The CDR3, as DNA: TGTGCCAGCAGCTCCCGGGACACCCCGAACTATGGCTACACCTTC.

The chain couples TRBV11-2 to TRBJ1-3, with D hard to call. V lost 5 bases and J lost 4, with 15 bases in between. The CDR3 has 15 amino acids. The germline CDR1 and CDR2 sequences are SGHAT and FQNNGV. CDR3: CASSPLFGGGNTIYF. The CDR3 nucleotides are TGTGCCAGCAGCCCCCTTTTTGGAGGCGGAAACACCATATATTTT.

This clone was seen a handful of times. The genes are TRBV29-1 and TRBJ1-1, with TRBD1 as a possible D gene (6 bases). Trimming shortened V by 2 bases and J by 4 bases, and 8 bases separated the two germline ends. Germline loops: CDR1 SQVTM, CDR2 ANQGSEA. This CDR3 comprises 12 residues. The CDR3 DNA sequence: TGCAGCGTTGAATCCAGGGGCACTGAAGCTTTCTTT. This translates into CSVESRGTEAFF.

The chain has TRBV19 and TRBJ2-5; perhaps TRBD2 as D (5 bases). CDR1 LNHDA and CDR2 SQIVND come from the germline V gene (reference sequence). This CDR3 is 13 amino acids long. The ends were cut back, 6 bases at V and 1 base at J, with 9 bases in the middle. CDR3 sequence: CASRRAAQETQYF. The CDR3 nucleotides are TGTGCCAGTAGGAGAGCGGCCCAAGAGACCCAGTACTTC.

This clone was seen once. The chain combines TRBV10-3 with TRBJ1-1; D unresolved. Germline V CDR1 and CDR2: ENHRY, SYGVKD. Trimming took 2 bases from V and 7 from J, leaving 32 bases between them. The CDR3 has 20 residues. Written as DNA, the CDR3 is TGTGCCATCAGTGAGCTTCTAACCGGGGATCGATTTAATCCTAAATATGAAGCTTTCTTT. Residues: CAISELLTGDRFNPKYEAFF.

The genes are TRBV7-9 and TRBJ2-5, with unresolved D. Deletions cut 0 bases from V and 5 bases from J, with 7 bases between. The germline CDR1 and CDR2 sequences are SEHNR and FQNEAQ (reference sequence). The CDR3 extends over 13 amino acids. The CDR3 reads CASSLASTETQYF. CDR3 nucleotide sequence: TGTGCCAGCAGCTTAGCCTCTACGGAGACCCAGTACTTC.

The chain carries TRBV29-1 and TRBJ1-1; possibly TRBD1 for D (5 bases). The CDR3 is made up of 14 amino acids. Germline CDR1 and CDR2: SQVTM and ANQGSEA. The ends were cut back, 4 bases at V and 2 bases at J, with 14 bases in the middle. The CDR3 reads CSVGRGQLNTEAFF. In DNA, the CDR3 is TGCAGCGTTGGGCGTGGACAATTAAACACTGAAGCTTTCTTT.

For the CDR3, the DNA is TGTGCCAGCACGCAGTCATTTCGCTATGGCTACACCTTC. Its translation: CASTQSFRYGYTF. The chain carries TRBV6-5 and TRBJ1-2; no clear D gene. In germline, CDR1 is MNHEY, CDR2 SVGAGI. With 7 bases removed from V and 4 bases from J, the gap between germline ends came to 13 bases. This CDR3 region has 13 residues.

This clone was picked up one time. The rearrangement links TRBV30 to TRBJ2-2, with TRBD1 identical over 9 bases. CDR3 length: 13 residues. CDR1 GTSNPN and CDR2 SVGIG come from the germline V gene (reference sequence). Losses at the gene ends were 6 bases for V and 8 bases for J; bases not matched to a gene: 7. The CDR3 coding sequence is TGTGCCTGCTACAGGGGGCAGGGGGGGGAGCTGTTTTTT. It translates to CACYRGQGGELFF.